These T cell receptor beta chains were read from a single sample in a study of blood T cell repertoires in COVID-19. The table came from immunoSEQ multiplex PCR; TCRdb's copy has only in-frame clones and leaves some out. The table has 180,000 or so clones, around four fifths seen once. Sequencing was done on a sample of PBMCs or T cells enriched from blood (not recorded which). These TCRs come from a woman in her fifties or sixties in a cohort exposed to, infected with or recovered from COVID-19 (not recorded which). Both conserved end residues are part of each CDR3. A D gene is named only where the DNA matches it firmly. The size of a clone is reported for some rows only, either as once, few or many, or as a class for expanded clones.

>12|-|TRBV29-1|TRBJ1-1|-
CSVDNGNTEAFF
TGCAGCGTTGATAACGGGAACACTGAAGCTTTCTTT
>14|few|TRBV7-9|TRBJ1-4|-
CASSLDGRAKKLFF
TGTGCCAGCAGCTTAGATGGCAGGGCTAAAAAACTGTTTTTT
>12|-|TRBV10-3|TRBJ1-1|-
CAIGAANTEAFF
TGTGCCATCGGGGCAGCGAACACTGAAGCTTTCTTT
>13|-|TRBV19|TRBJ2-3|-
CASSLLGTDTQYF
TGTGCCAGTAGCCTACTTGGCACAGATACGCAGTATTTT
>16|-|TRBV30|TRBJ2-1|TRBD2
CAWSRGEREPYNEQFF
TGTGCCTGGAGTCGAGGGGAGCGGGAGCCTTACAATGAGCAGTTCTTC
>12|-|TRBV12-3/TRBV12-4|TRBJ1-2|TRBD1
CASSRTGSGYTF
TGTGCCAGCAGCCGGACAGGTAGTGGCTACACCTTC
>12|-|TRBV5-1|TRBJ2-7|TRBD1
CASSTTGGLSYF
TGCGCCAGCAGCACCACAGGGGGCTTAAGCTACTTC
>22|few|TRBV15|TRBJ2-3|TRBD1
CATSRDQAGRTGPRGRTDTQYF
TGTGCCACCAGCAGAGACCAGGCAGGGCGGACAGGTCCACGGGGTCGGACAGATACGCAGTATTTT
>15|-|TRBV5-1|TRBJ1-1|-
CASSLWDTPNTEAFF
TGCGCCAGCAGCTTATGGGACACCCCGAACACTGAAGCTTTCTTT
>15|-|TRBV28|TRBJ1-2|-
CASRSRGIGTYGYTF
TGTGCCAGCAGGTCACGGGGGATAGGCACTTATGGCTACACCTTC
>14|-|TRBV28|TRBJ1-2|TRBD1
CASKLDRGRDGYTF
TGTGCCAGCAAGTTGGACAGGGGGCGGGATGGCTACACCTTC
>14|-|TRBV6-5|TRBJ2-7|-
CASILPGFSYEQYF
TGTGCCAGTATTCTCCCGGGATTCTCCTACGAGCAGTACTTC
>14|-|TRBV28|TRBJ2-4|-
CASSSPGAKNIQYF
TGTGCCAGCAGTTCCCCAGGGGCCAAAAACATTCAGTACTTC
>16|-|TRBV15|TRBJ2-6|-
CATSRLREAGANVLTF
TGTGCCACCAGCAGACTCAGGGAAGCCGGGGCCAACGTCCTGACTTTC
>13|-|TRBV18|TRBJ2-1|-
CASSRTLDNEQFF
TGTGCCAGCTCACGCACTTTAGACAATGAGCAGTTCTTC
>14|few|TRBV7-8|TRBJ1-1|-
CASSLSTGNTEAFF
TGTGCCAGCAGCCTCTCGACAGGAAACACTGAAGCTTTCTTT
>17|-|TRBV9|TRBJ2-7|-
CASSVAHSWEESYEQYF
TGTGCCAGCAGCGTAGCTCATTCTTGGGAGGAAAGCTACGAGCAGTACTTC
>14|once|TRBV2|TRBJ1-4|TRBD1
CASRTGATNEKLFF
TGTGCCAGCAGAACAGGGGCAACTAATGAAAAACTGTTTTTT
>13|-|TRBV5-1|TRBJ2-3|-
CASSPATTDTQYF
TGCGCCAGCAGCCCCGCGACTACAGATACGCAGTATTTT
>13|-|TRBV30|TRBJ1-2|-
CAWSRQTNYGYTF
TGTGCCTGGAGTAGGCAGACAAACTATGGCTACACCTTC
>14|once|TRBV21-1|TRBJ1-1|-
CASSRRGRGHEAFF
TGTGCCAGCAGCCGAAGGGGCAGGGGGCATGAAGCTTTCTTT
>15|-|TRBV7-9|TRBJ2-3|TRBD2
CASSPDLGGTDTQYF
TGTGCCAGCAGTCCAGACCTGGGGGGGACAGATACGCAGTATTTT
>16|-|TRBV19|TRBJ2-1|TRBD1
CASSGLGTASYNEQFF
TGTGCCAGTAGTGGGCTGGGGACAGCCTCCTACAATGAGCAGTTCTTC
>17|once|TRBV9|TRBJ2-3|-
CASSLSPTRESTDTQYF
TGTGCCAGCAGCCTCTCTCCGACTAGAGAGAGCACAGATACGCAGTATTTT
>15|-|TRBV19|TRBJ1-2|-
CASSIGSRVNYGYTF
TGTGCCAGTAGTATAGGAAGCCGGGTTAACTATGGCTACACCTTC
>13|-|TRBV7-9|TRBJ2-1|-
CASSLVIADEQFF
TGTGCCAGCAGCTTGGTAATTGCGGATGAGCAGTTCTTC
>15|once|TRBV5-4|TRBJ2-1|-
CASSLDSSSYNEQFF
TGTGCCAGCAGCTTGGACAGTTCCTCCTACAATGAGCAGTTCTTC
>15|-|TRBV19|TRBJ1-5|-
CASSTIAGSNQPQHF
TGTGCCAGTAGTACCATAGCAGGGAGCAATCAGCCCCAGCATTTT
>17|-|TRBV5-1|TRBJ2-2|TRBD1
CASSLVSAGGGAGELFF
TGCGCCAGCAGCTTGGTATCAGCAGGGGGCGGAGCCGGGGAGCTGTTTTTT
>16|few|TRBV11-2|TRBJ2-1|TRBD2
CASSLLAGDFYNEQFF
TGTGCCAGCAGCTTATTAGCGGGAGATTTCTACAATGAGCAGTTCTTC
>15|-|TRBV2|TRBJ2-3|TRBD1
CASSVGTESTDTQYF
TGTGCCAGCAGTGTGGGGACAGAGAGCACAGATACGCAGTATTTT
>17|-|TRBV19|TRBJ1-5|-
CASSIPRGGRSNQPQHF
TGTGCCAGTAGTATCCCGAGGGGGGGAAGGAGCAATCAGCCCCAGCATTTT
>16|-|TRBV5-4|TRBJ2-3|TRBD2
CASSPGTSGRTDTQYF
TGTGCCAGCAGTCCCGGGACTAGCGGGAGGACAGATACGCAGTATTTT
>16|-|TRBV24-1|TRBJ2-1|-
CATSVPRQATYNEQFF
TGTGCCACCAGTGTCCCCAGACAGGCAACCTACAATGAGCAGTTCTTC
>13|-|TRBV19|TRBJ1-1|TRBD1
CASSDRAYTEAFF
TGTGCCAGTAGCGACAGGGCTTACACTGAAGCTTTCTTT
>14|-|TRBV6-2/TRBV6-3|TRBJ1-2|-
CASSYSHGADGYTF
TGTGCCAGCAGTTACTCTCACGGAGCGGACGGCTACACCTTC
>15|-|TRBV11-2|TRBJ2-3|TRBD2
CASSPDGRSLDTQYF
TGTGCCAGCAGCCCTGACGGGAGGTCTCTTGATACGCAGTATTTT
>15|-|TRBV10-3|TRBJ1-5|TRBD1
CAISRGQGEGQPQHF
TGTGCCATCAGTAGGGGACAGGGTGAAGGTCAGCCCCAGCATTTT
>15|once|TRBV7-6|TRBJ2-7|TRBD2
CASSPTASGGYEQYF
TGTGCCAGCAGCCCCACGGCTAGCGGGGGATACGAGCAGTACTTC
>14|-|TRBV30|TRBJ1-6|TRBD1
CAWSVRGQDSPLHF
TGTGCCTGGAGTGTAAGGGGGCAGGATTCACCCCTCCACTTT
>16|-|TRBV7-9|TRBJ2-7|TRBD1
CASSSFGQVLSYEQYF
TGTGCCAGCAGCTCCTTCGGACAGGTCCTAAGCTACGAGCAGTACTTC
>14|once|TRBV19|TRBJ2-1|TRBD2
CASARGLAGVEQFF
TGTGCCAGTGCTAGGGGGCTAGCGGGGGTCGAGCAGTTCTTC
>13|-|TRBV29-1|TRBJ1-2|-
CSVSWGLGYGYTF
TGCAGCGTCTCCTGGGGCTTGGGCTATGGCTACACCTTC
>14|-|TRBV5-4|TRBJ2-7|-
CASSLVESSNEQYF
TGTGCCAGCAGCTTGGTGGAGAGCTCAAACGAGCAGTACTTC
>14|-|TRBV5-5|TRBJ1-1|TRBD1
CASSGDRGYTEAFF
TGTGCCAGCAGCGGGGACAGGGGGTACACTGAAGCTTTCTTT
>15|few|TRBV18|TRBJ1-1|-
CASSAEAGVNTEAFF
TGTGCCAGCTCAGCCGAGGCAGGGGTCAACACTGAAGCTTTCTTT
>17|-|TRBV19|TRBJ2-3|TRBD2
CASSILGLAGGGDTQYF
TGTGCCAGTAGTATCCTGGGACTAGCGGGAGGGGGAGATACGCAGTATTTT
>18|few|TRBV5-1|TRBJ1-3|-
CASSQGGQAGSSGNTIYF
TGCGCCAGCAGCCAGGGAGGGCAGGCTGGAAGCTCTGGAAACACCATATATTTT
>17|-|TRBV28|TRBJ2-5|TRBD2
CASSRGLAGGHQETQYF
TGTGCCAGCAGCCGGGGACTAGCGGGGGGACACCAAGAGACCCAGTACTTC
>15|-|TRBV19|TRBJ2-3|-
CASSIGGGYTDTQYF
TGTGCCAGTAGTATAGGAGGAGGGTACACAGATACGCAGTATTTT
>15|-|TRBV6-5|TRBJ2-7|TRBD2
CASSYGTSGFYEQYF
TGTGCCAGCAGTTACGGGACTAGCGGGTTCTACGAGCAGTACTTC
>13|-|TRBV28|TRBJ1-1|-
CASSFEGITEAFF
TGTGCCAGCAGTTTCGAGGGTATCACTGAAGCTTTCTTT
>20|-|TRBV3-1/TRBV3-2|TRBJ2-7|TRBD2
CASSQFPRGGPLRSSYEQYF
TGTGCCAGCAGCCAATTTCCGCGGGGGGGACCGCTGCGAAGCTCCTACGAGCAGTACTTC
>14|-|TRBV6-5|TRBJ2-7|-
CASSTLGGGYEQYF
TGTGCCAGCAGTACGTTGGGAGGGGGCTACGAGCAGTACTTC
>17|-|TRBV19|TRBJ1-6|TRBD1
CASSTTGKSSYNSPLHF
TGTGCCAGTAGTACGACAGGGAAGAGCTCCTATAATTCACCCCTCCACTTT
>17|-|TRBV4-3|TRBJ1-4|TRBD1
CASSQDNRGTGVEKLFF
TGCGCCAGCAGCCAGGACAACAGGGGGACAGGTGTGGAAAAACTGTTTTTT
>16|-|TRBV7-6|TRBJ1-5|-
CASSPVQGFANQPQHF
TGTGCCAGCAGCCCGGTACAGGGCTTTGCGAATCAGCCCCAGCATTTT
>11|-|TRBV7-9|TRBJ1-1|-
CASSLRSGTFF
TGTGCCAGCAGTCTCAGGAGCGGAACTTTCTTT
>14|-|TRBV4-3|TRBJ2-7|-
CASSQDSGRGEQYF
TGCGCCAGCAGCCAAGATTCTGGGCGGGGCGAGCAGTACTTC
>12|-|TRBV28|TRBJ1-4|-
CASRPPTEKLFF
TGTGCCAGCAGACCACCGACAGAAAAACTGTTTTTT